Given below is one T cell receptor (beta chain) in context. Its target is unknown. The data derive from a study of post-analysis software for immune sequencing data. On the study more broadly: Several disease courses (relapsing-remitting, secondary progressive and progressive-relapsing) of multiple sclerosis were included.

General study points: TRBV segments more frequent in patients than in controls numbered roughly 5 and included TRBV5-6, TRBV5-1 and TRBV20-1. Samples from one preparation batch, clustered by F measure, grouped strongly together. The normalized Chao1 diversity of multiple sclerosis patients was significantly lower than that of controls.

Carried by the TCR beta cDNA libraries were unique molecular identifiers. cDNA molecules numbering about 480,000 came from approximately 1 to 10 million T cells. MiXCR, run by TCRdb on the PCR reads, gives a single entry per CDR3 protein. The data show 750,000 to 950,000 distinct CDR3 sequences, approximately 44% seen once. Deletions cut 0 bases from V and 6 bases from J, with 16 bases between. The CDR3 contains 15 residues. Germline V gene sequence: CDR1 DFQATT, CDR2 SNEGSKA (reference sequence). This sequence joins TRBV20-1 and TRBJ2-3, with D tentatively TRBD1 (7 bases). The TCR was taken from a girl under 18 with multiple sclerosis. Material: blood. The CDR3 DNA reads as TGCAGTGCTAGAGATCTCCGGGCAGGGGGGGATACGCAGTATTTT. Protein product: CSARDLRAGGDTQYF.